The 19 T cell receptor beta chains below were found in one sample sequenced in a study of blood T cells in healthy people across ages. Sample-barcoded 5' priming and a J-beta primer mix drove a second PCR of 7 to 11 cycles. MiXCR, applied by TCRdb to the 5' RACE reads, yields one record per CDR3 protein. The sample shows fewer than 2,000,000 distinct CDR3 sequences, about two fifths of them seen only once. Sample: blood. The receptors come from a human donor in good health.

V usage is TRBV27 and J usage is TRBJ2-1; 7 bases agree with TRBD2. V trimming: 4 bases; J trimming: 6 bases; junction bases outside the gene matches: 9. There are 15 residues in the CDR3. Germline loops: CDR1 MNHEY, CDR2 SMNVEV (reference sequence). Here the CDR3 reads CASSSFRGGLNEQFF. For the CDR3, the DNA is TGTGCCAGCAGTTCGTTTCGCGGGGGTCTCAATGAGCAGTTCTTC.

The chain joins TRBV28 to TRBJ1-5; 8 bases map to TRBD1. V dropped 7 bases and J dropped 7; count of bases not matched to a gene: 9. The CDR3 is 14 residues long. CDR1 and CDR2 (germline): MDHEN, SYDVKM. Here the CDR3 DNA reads TGTGCCAGCACGTCAGGGGGCTTAGGACAGCCCCAGCATTTT. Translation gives CASTSGGLGQPQHF.

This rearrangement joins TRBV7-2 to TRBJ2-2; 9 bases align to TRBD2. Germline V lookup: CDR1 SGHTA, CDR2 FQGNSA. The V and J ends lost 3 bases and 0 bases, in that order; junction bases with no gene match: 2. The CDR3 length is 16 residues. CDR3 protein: CASSLSGGTNTGELFF. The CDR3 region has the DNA TGTGCCAGCAGCTTGAGCGGGGGGACGAACACCGGGGAGCTGTTTTTT.

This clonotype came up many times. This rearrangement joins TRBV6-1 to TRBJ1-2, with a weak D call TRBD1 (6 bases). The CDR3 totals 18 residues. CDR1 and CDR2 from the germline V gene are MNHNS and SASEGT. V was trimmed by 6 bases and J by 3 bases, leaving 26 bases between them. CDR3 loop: CASSRQGSFGSVDYGYTF. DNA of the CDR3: TGTGCCAGCAGCCGCCAGGGGTCTTTTGGTTCGGTCGACTATGGCTACACCTTC.

As DNA, the CDR3 is TGTGCCAGCAGTTACAACGGACTAGCGGGGGCCCCCGGCGAGACCCAGTACTTC. Protein sequence: CASSYNGLAGAPGETQYF. The chain employs TRBV6-2 or TRBV6-3 and TRBJ2-5; 13 bases match TRBD2. The CDR3 sequence is 18 residues long. V dropped 2 bases and J dropped 5; count of bases not matched to a gene: 11. Germline V gene data show CDR1 as MNHEY and CDR2 as SVGEGT.

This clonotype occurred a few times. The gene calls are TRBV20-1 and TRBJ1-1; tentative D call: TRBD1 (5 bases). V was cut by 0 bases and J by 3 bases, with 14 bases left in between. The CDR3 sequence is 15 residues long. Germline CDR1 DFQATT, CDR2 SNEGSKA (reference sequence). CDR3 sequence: CSARELGVGDTEAFF. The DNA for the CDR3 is TGCAGTGCTAGAGAGTTAGGGGTGGGAGACACTGAAGCTTTCTTT.

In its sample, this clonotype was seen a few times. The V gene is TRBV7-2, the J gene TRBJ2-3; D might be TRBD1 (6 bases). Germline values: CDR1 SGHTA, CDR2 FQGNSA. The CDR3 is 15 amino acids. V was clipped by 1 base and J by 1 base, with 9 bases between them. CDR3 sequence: CASSLVGARTDTQYF. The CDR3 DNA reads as TGTGCCAGCAGCTTAGTGGGGGCACGCACAGATACGCAGTATTTT. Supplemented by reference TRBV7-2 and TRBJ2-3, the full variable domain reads GAGVSQSPSNKVTEKGKDVELRCDPISGHTALYWYRQSLGQGLEFLIYFQGNSAPDKSGLPSDRFSAERTGGSVSTLTIQRTQQEDSAVYLCASSLVGARTDTQYFGPGTRLTVL.

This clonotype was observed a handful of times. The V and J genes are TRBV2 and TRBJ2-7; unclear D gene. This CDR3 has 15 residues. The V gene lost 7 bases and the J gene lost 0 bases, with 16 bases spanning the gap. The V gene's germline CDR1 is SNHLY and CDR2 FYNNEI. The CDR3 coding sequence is TGTGCCAGCACTGCTAGATTTATGAGCTCCTACGAGCAGTACTTC. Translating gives CASTARFMSSYEQYF.

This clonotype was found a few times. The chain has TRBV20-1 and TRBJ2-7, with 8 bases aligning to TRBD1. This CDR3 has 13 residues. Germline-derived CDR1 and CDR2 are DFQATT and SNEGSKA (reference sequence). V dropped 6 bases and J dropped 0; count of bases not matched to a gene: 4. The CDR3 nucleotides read TGCAGTGCCAGGGGGCCTAGCTCCTACGAGCAGTACTTC. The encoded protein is CSARGPSSYEQYF.

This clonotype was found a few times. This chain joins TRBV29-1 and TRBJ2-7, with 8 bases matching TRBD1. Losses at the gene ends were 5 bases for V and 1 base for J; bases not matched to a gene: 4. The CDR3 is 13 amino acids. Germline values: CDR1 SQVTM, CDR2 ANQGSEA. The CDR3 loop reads CSVKDRESYEQYF. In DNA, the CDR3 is TGCAGCGTTAAGGACAGGGAATCCTACGAGCAGTACTTC.

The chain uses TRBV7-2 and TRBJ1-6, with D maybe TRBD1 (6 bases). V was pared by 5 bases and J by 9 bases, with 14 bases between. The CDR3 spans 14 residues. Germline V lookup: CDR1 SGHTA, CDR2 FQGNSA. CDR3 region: CASSVRGGGSPLHF. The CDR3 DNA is TGTGCCAGCAGCGTAAGGGGGGGCGGTTCACCCCTCCACTTT.

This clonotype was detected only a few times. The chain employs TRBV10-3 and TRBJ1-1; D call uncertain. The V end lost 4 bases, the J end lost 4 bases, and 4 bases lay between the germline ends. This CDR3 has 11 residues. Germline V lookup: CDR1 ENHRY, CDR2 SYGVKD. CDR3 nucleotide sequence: TGTGCCATCAGTGGGGCCACTGAAGCTTTCTTT. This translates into CAISGATEAFF.

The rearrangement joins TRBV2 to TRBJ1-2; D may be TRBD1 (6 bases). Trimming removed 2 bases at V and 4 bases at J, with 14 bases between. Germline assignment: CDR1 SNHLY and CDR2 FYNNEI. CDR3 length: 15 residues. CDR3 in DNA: TGTGCCAGCAGTGAAAAGGGGGTTAAACCCTATGGCTACACCTTC. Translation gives CASSEKGVKPYGYTF.

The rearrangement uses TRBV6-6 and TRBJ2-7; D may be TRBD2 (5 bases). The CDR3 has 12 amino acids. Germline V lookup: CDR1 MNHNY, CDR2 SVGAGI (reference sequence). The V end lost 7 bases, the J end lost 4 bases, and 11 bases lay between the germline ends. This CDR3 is CASNRGQYEQYF. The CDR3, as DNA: TGTGCCAGCAATAGAGGGCAATACGAGCAGTACTTC.

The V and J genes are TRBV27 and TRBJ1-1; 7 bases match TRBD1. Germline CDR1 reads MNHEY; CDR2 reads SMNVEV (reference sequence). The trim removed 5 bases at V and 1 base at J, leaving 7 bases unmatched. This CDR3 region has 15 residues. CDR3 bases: TGTGCCAGCAGTCCTACAGGGGTCGGGAACACTGAAGCTTTCTTT. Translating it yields CASSPTGVGNTEAFF.

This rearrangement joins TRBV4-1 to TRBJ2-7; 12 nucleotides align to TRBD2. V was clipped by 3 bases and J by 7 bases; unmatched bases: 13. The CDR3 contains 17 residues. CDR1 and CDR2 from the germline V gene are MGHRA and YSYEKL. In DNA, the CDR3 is TGCGCCAGCAGCCAGGCCAGACTAGCGGGGGATCACAATGAGCAGTACTTC. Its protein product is CASSQARLAGDHNEQYF.

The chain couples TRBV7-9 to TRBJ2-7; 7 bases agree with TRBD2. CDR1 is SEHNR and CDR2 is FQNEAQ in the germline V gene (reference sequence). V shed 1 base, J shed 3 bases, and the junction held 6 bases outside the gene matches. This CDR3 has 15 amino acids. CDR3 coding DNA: TGTGCCAGCAGCTTAGGGGGGGAGGGCCTCTACGAGCAGTACTTC. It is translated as CASSLGGEGLYEQYF.

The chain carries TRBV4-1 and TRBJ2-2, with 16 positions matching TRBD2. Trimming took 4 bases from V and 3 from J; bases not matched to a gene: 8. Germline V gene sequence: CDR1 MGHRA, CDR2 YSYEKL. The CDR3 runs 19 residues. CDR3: CASSLTGTSGGAHTGELFF. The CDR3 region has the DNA TGCGCCAGCAGCCTTACCGGGACTAGCGGGGGGGCCCACACCGGGGAGCTGTTTTTT.

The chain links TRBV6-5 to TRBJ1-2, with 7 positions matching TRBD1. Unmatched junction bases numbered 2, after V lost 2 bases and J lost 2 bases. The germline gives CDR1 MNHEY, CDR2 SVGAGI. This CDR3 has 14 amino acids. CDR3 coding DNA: TGTGCCAGCAGTTACCTGGGACAGAACTATGGCTACACCTTC. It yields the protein CASSYLGQNYGYTF.